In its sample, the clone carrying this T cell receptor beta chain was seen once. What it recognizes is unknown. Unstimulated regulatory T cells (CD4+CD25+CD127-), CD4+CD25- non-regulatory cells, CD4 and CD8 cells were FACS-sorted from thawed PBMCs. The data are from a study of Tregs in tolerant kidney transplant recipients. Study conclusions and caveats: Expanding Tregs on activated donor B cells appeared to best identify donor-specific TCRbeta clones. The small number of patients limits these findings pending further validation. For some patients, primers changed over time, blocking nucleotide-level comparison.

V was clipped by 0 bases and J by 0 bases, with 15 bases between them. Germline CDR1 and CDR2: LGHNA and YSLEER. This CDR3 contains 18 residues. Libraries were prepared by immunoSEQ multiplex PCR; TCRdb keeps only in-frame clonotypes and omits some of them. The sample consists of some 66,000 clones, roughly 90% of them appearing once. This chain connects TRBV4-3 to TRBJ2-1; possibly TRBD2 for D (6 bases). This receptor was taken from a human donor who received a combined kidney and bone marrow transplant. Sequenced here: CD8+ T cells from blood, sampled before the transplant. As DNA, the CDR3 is TGCGCCAGCAGCCAAGAGATTGGTGCGGGGAGCTCCTACAATGAGCAGTTCTTC. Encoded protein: CASSQEIGAGSSYNEQFF.